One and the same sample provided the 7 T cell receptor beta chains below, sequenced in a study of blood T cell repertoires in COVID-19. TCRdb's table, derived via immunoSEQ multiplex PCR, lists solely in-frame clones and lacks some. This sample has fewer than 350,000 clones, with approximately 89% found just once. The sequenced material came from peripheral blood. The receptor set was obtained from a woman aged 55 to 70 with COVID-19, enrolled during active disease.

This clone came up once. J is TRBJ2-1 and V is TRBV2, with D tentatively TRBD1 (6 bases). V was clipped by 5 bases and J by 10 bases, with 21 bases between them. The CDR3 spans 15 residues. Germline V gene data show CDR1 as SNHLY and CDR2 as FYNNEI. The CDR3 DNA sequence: TGTGCCAGCAGTACAGGGCCTTTCACAATTGGGGAGCAGTTCTTC. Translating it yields CASSTGPFTIGEQFF.

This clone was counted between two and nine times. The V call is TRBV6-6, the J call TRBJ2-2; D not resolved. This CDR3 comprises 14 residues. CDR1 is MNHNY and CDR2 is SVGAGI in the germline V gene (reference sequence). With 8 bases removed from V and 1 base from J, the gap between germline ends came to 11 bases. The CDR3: CASLRILNTGELFF. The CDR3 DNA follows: TGTGCCAGCCTGAGGATTCTGAACACCGGGGAGCTGTTTTTT.

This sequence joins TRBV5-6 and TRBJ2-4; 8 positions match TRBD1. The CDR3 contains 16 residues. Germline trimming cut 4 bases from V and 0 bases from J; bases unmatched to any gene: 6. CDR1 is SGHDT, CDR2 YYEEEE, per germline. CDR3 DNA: TGTGCCAGCAGCCAACTACAGGGGGTAGCCAAAAACATTCAGTACTTC. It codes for CASSQLQGVAKNIQYF.

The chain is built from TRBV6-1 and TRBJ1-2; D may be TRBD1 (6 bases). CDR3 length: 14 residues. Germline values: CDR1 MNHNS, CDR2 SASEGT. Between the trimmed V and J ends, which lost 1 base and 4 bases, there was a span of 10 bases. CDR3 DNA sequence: TGTGCCAGCAGTGAAGGTACAGGGCTCTATGGCTACACCTTC. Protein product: CASSEGTGLYGYTF.

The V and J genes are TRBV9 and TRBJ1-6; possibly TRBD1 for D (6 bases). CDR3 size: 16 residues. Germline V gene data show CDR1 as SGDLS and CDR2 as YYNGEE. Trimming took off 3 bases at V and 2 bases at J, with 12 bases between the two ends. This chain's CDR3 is CASSAQQGAYNSPLHF. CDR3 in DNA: TGTGCCAGCAGCGCTCAACAGGGCGCCTATAATTCACCCCTCCACTTT.

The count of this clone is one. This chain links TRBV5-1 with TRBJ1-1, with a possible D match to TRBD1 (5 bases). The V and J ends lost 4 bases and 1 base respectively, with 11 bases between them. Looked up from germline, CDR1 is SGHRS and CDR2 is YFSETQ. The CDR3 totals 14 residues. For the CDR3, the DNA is TGCGCCAGCAGCGTGGGCAGGGAGAACACTGAAGCTTTCTTT. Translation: CASSVGRENTEAFF.

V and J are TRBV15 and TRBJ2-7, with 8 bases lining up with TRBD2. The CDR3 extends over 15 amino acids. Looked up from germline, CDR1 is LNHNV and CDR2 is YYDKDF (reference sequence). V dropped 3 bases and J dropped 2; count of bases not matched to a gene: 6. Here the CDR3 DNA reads TGTGCCACCAGCAGTGACGGACTAGCCACCTACGAGCAGTACTTC. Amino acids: CATSSDGLATYEQYF.